The 23 T cell receptor beta chains below come from one sample, sequenced in a study of cytomegalovirus exposure and HLA in healthy donors (TCRdb year 2017). Libraries were prepared through the immunoSEQ multiplex PCR assay. TCRdb took over this immuneACCESS table, retaining in-frame rearrangements with V and J assigned. Such tables are incomplete; in checked studies, under half of the missing clones stem from an unresolved V gene, and the remainder is unexplained. The sample table contains about 160,000 clones; only one count was recorded for around 88% of them. Approximately 2.4% of the sample is taken by the ten largest. Sequencing input: PBMCs. These receptors were obtained from a woman aged 18-35 years in good health and CMV-seronegative.

V gene TRBV9 combines with J gene TRBJ2-7; TRBD1 might be the D (5 bases). Germline V gives CDR1 SGDLS, CDR2 YYNGEE. This CDR3 spans 14 amino acids. V lost 2 bases to trimming and J lost 3 bases, with 12 bases between them. The CDR3 loop reads CASSVRAQDYEQYF. CDR3 bases: TGTGCCAGCAGCGTCAGGGCCCAGGACTACGAGCAGTACTTC.

V is TRBV7-9 and J is TRBJ1-1; D remains ambiguous. V lost 2 bases and J 2 bases, leaving 6 bases between the germline ends. Germline CDR1 SEHNR, CDR2 FQNEAQ (reference sequence). CDR3 length equals 13 residues. The CDR3 nucleotides read TGTGCCAGCAGCTTACTACCCAACACTGAAGCTTTCTTT. Protein: CASSLLPNTEAFF.

The chain links TRBV19 to TRBJ2-1, with a tentative D call TRBD2 (5 bases). CDR3 size: 17 residues. The V end lost 2 bases, the J end lost 0 bases, and 14 bases lay between the germline ends. Germline-derived CDR1 and CDR2 are LNHDA and SQIVND (reference sequence). Written as DNA, the CDR3 is TGTGCCAGTAGTATACCTCGACTAAGAAGCTCCTACAATGAGCAGTTCTTC. The encoded protein is CASSIPRLRSSYNEQFF.

V usage is TRBV19 and J usage is TRBJ2-2; D might be TRBD1 (5 bases). CDR3 length: 16 residues. V lost 3 bases and J 6 bases, leaving 17 bases between the germline ends. Per the germline V gene, CDR1 is LNHDA and CDR2 is SQIVND (reference sequence). The CDR3 bases are TGTGCCAGTAGTATCTCAGGGTTACAGATGGCCGGGGAGCTGTTTTTT. Translated, it gives CASSISGLQMAGELFF. Looking up the rest from reference TRBV19 and TRBJ2-2 gives the full variable domain: DGGITQSPKYLFRKEGQNVTLSCEQNLNHDAMYWYRQDPGQGLRLIYYSQIVNDFQKGDIAEGYSVSREKKESFPLTVTSAQKNPTAFYLCASSISGLQMAGELFFGEGSRLTVL.

This clone was counted a single time. The rearrangement uses TRBV29-1 and TRBJ1-1; maybe TRBD1 (5 bases). Trimming took 7 bases from V and 3 from J, leaving 15 bases between them. CDR3 length equals 13 residues. CDR1 and CDR2 (germline): SQVTM, ANQGSEA. This chain's CDR3 is CSATGLSYTEAFF. The CDR3 DNA sequence: TGCAGCGCTACAGGATTATCGTACACTGAAGCTTTCTTT.

The V call is TRBV19, the J call TRBJ1-4; D unclear. The CDR3 spans 17 residues. V was cut by 3 bases and J by 0 bases, with 14 bases left in between. Germline lookup yields CDR1 LNHDA and CDR2 SQIVND (reference sequence). The CDR3 loop is CASSIGLTLATNEKLFF. The CDR3 region has the DNA TGTGCCAGTAGTATCGGACTGACCCTAGCAACTAATGAAAAACTGTTTTTT.

This clone was seen a few times. The V call is TRBV2, the J call TRBJ1-4, with D maybe TRBD1 (5 bases). This CDR3 comprises 13 residues. V lost 2 bases to trimming and J lost 11 bases, with 12 bases between them. Germline V gene sequence: CDR1 SNHLY, CDR2 FYNNEI. The CDR3, as DNA: TGTGCCAGCAGTGAATCTTCGGAGGGGAAACTGTTTTTT. Its translation: CASSESSEGKLFF.

V usage is TRBV6-5 and J usage is TRBJ2-1; D perhaps matches TRBD2 (5 bases). This CDR3 comprises 15 residues. V was cut by 4 bases and J by 7 bases, with 17 bases left in between. Per the germline V gene, CDR1 is MNHEY and CDR2 is SVGAGI. The CDR3 DNA sequence: TGTGCCAGCAGTTCGGTGGCAGGTGACTATAATGAGCAGTTCTTC. This codes for CASSSVAGDYNEQFF.

This chain uses TRBV4-3 with TRBJ2-2; a possible D gene is TRBD1 (5 bases). The V end was cut by 0 bases, the J end by 6 bases, with 11 bases between. This CDR3 contains 15 residues. The V gene's germline CDR1 is LGHNA and CDR2 YSLEER. The CDR3 nucleotides read TGCGCCAGCAGCCAAGATCGGGTCAGGGCCGGGGAGCTGTTTTTT. Its protein is CASSQDRVRAGELFF.

This clone was recorded once. The chain carries TRBV4-1 and TRBJ2-6; D is uncertain. The CDR3 covers 14 residues. V dropped 4 bases and J dropped 4 bases, with 8 bases sitting between them. Germline CDR1 MGHRA, CDR2 YSYEKL. CDR3 DNA: TGCGCCAGCAGCCCCCCGACAGGGGCCAACGTCCTGACTTTC. Amino acid sequence: CASSPPTGANVLTF.

J is TRBJ1-1 and V is TRBV9, with TRBD1 matching over 9 bases. The J segment lost 3 bases and the V segment lost 0 bases, leaving 9 bases of the junction unmatched. This CDR3 contains 17 residues. The germline V gene encodes CDR1 SGDLS and CDR2 YYNGEE. The CDR3 is CASSVDLGTGRYTEAFF. For the CDR3, the DNA is TGTGCCAGCAGCGTAGACCTCGGGACAGGGAGGTACACTGAAGCTTTCTTT.

This chain connects TRBV5-1 to TRBJ1-4; D not resolved. The CDR3 totals 14 residues. V was shortened by 0 bases and J by 3 bases, with 6 bases between the two germline ends. Germline CDR1 is SGHRS and CDR2 is YFSETQ. The CDR3 DNA follows: TGCGCCAGCAGCTTGGACAGCCCTAATGAAAAACTGTTTTTT. The encoded protein is CASSLDSPNEKLFF. Supplemented by reference TRBV5-1 and TRBJ1-4, the full variable domain reads KAGVTQTPRYLIKTRGQQVTLSCSPISGHRSVSWYQQTPGQGLQFLFEYFSETQRNKGNFPGRFSGRQFSNSRSEMNVSTLELGDSALYLCASSLDSPNEKLFFGSGTQLSVL.

The rearrangement links TRBV12-5 to TRBJ2-7; D unclear. Germline CDR1 LGHNT, CDR2 FRNRAP. This CDR3 has 16 amino acids. V was pared by 2 bases and J by 0 bases, with 14 bases between. The DNA of the CDR3 is TGTGCTAGTGGTTTGTTGCTGGAGAGGAGCTCCTACGAGCAGTACTTC. It yields the protein CASGLLLERSSYEQYF.

The chain couples TRBV30 to TRBJ1-1, with 8 positions matching TRBD1. The trim removed 7 bases at V and 3 bases at J, leaving 7 bases unmatched. In germline, CDR1 is GTSNPN, CDR2 SVGIG (reference sequence). The CDR3 runs 13 residues. The CDR3 loop reads CASCLQGDTEAFF. The CDR3 nucleotides read TGTGCCTCGTGCCTACAGGGGGACACTGAAGCTTTCTTT.

The rearrangement uses TRBV9 and TRBJ2-7; TRBD2 is a possible D gene (6 bases). V shed 1 base and J shed 2 bases, with 16 bases lying between them. The germline CDR1 and CDR2 sequences are SGDLS and YYNGEE. CDR3 size: 16 residues. In DNA form, the CDR3 reads TGTGCCAGCAGCGTAACCTCGAGCGGGTTGGCCTACGAGCAGTACTTC. It codes for CASSVTSSGLAYEQYF. Supplemented by reference TRBV9 and TRBJ2-7, the full variable domain reads DSGVTQTPKHLITATGQRVTLRCSPRSGDLSVYWYQQSLDQGLQFLIQYYNGEERAKGNILERFSAQQFPDLHSELNLSSLELGDSALYFCASSVTSSGLAYEQYFGPGTRLTVT.

The chain couples TRBV7-6 to TRBJ2-1; TRBD2 might be the D (5 bases). The CDR3 loop spans 12 amino acids. Per germline, CDR1 SGHVS and CDR2 FNYEAQ. Trimming pared 5 bases from V and 9 bases from J, leaving 11 bases between. CDR3 nucleotides: TGTGCCAGCAGCCGAAGCGGTGCTGAGCAGTTCTTC. Its translation: CASSRSGAEQFF.

This clone was observed a handful of times. The V call is TRBV7-9, the J call TRBJ2-2; TRBD1 aligns across 7 bases. V lost 5 bases to trimming and J lost 8 bases; unmatched junction nucleotides: 8. The germline V gene has CDR1 SEHNR and CDR2 FQNEAQ (reference sequence). The CDR3 consists of 14 residues. For the CDR3, the DNA is TGTGCCAGCAGCCTACTCGACAGGGCGGGGGAGCTGTTTTTT. Amino acids: CASSLLDRAGELFF. The full variable domain, completed using reference TRBV7-9 and TRBJ2-2, is DTGVSQNPRHKITKRGQNVTFRCDPISEHNRLYWYRQTLGQGPEFLTYFQNEAQLEKSRLLSDRFSAERPKGSFSTLEIQRTEQGDSAMYLCASSLLDRAGELFFGEGSRLTVL.

V gene TRBV9 combines with J gene TRBJ1-3, with TRBD1 matching over 9 bases. J gave up 0 bases and V 4 bases, and 8 bases lay outside the gene matches. The germline V gene has CDR1 SGDLS and CDR2 YYNGEE. The CDR3 loop spans 17 amino acids. The DNA for the CDR3 is TGTGCCAGCAGCCCACGGACAGGGGTTACCTCTGGAAACACCATATATTTT. It is translated as CASSPRTGVTSGNTIYF.

The chain couples TRBV30 to TRBJ2-6; 8 bases map to TRBD2. CDR1 GTSNPN and CDR2 SVGIG come from the germline V gene (reference sequence). This CDR3 comprises 18 residues. Trimming took 1 base from V and 4 from J; bases not matched to a gene: 12. CDR3 in DNA: TGTGCCTGGAGTGGAGGTAGCGGGACCCTGACGGGGGCCAACGTCCTGACTTTC. Translation: CAWSGGSGTLTGANVLTF.

J is TRBJ1-1 and V is TRBV2, with D possibly matching TRBD1 (5 bases). The germline V gene encodes CDR1 SNHLY and CDR2 FYNNEI. Trimming left V 7 bases short and J 0 bases short, with 12 bases between. The CDR3 has 14 amino acids. The CDR3 sequence: CASTAGQVNTEAFF. DNA of the CDR3: TGTGCCAGCACGGCAGGGCAAGTGAACACTGAAGCTTTCTTT.

The genes are TRBV5-1 and TRBJ2-2; possible D gene TRBD1, 6 bases. The CDR3 is 16 residues long. Germline CDR1 is SGHRS and CDR2 is YFSETQ. Trimming pared 8 bases from V and 4 bases from J, leaving 21 bases between. The CDR3 loop is CASGGGDLAFTGELFF. For the CDR3, the DNA is TGCGCCAGTGGGGGCGGTGACCTGGCCTTCACCGGGGAGCTGTTTTTT. Full variable domain (remainder filled in from reference TRBV5-1 and TRBJ2-2): KAGVTQTPRYLIKTRGQQVTLSCSPISGHRSVSWYQQTPGQGLQFLFEYFSETQRNKGNFPGRFSGRQFSNSRSEMNVSTLELGDSALYLCASGGGDLAFTGELFFGEGSRLTVL.

The chain joins TRBV7-8 to TRBJ2-7, with TRBD1 matching over 7 bases. V shed 1 base, J shed 10 bases, and the junction held 13 bases outside the gene matches. CDR1 is SGHVS, CDR2 FQNEAQ, per germline. CDR3 size: 15 residues. The CDR3 coding sequence is TGTGCCAGCAGCTTAGGTGACAGGGTTTCCCAGCTCCAGTACTTC. Its protein product is CASSLGDRVSQLQYF.

The chain joins TRBV2 to TRBJ2-3; 8 nucleotides line up with TRBD1. Germline CDR1 reads SNHLY; CDR2 reads FYNNEI. Trimming cost V 6 bases and J 3 bases; bases outside gene matches: 5. The CDR3 runs 14 residues. The CDR3 sequence: CASSQRTGTDTQYF. The CDR3 DNA reads as TGTGCCAGCAGCCAAAGGACAGGGACAGATACGCAGTATTTT. Full variable domain (missing parts from reference TRBV2 and TRBJ2-3): EPEVTQTPSHQVTQMGQEVILRCVPISNHLYFYWYRQILGQKVEFLVSFYNNEISEKSEIFDDQFSVERPDGSNFTLKIRSTKLEDSAMYFCASSQRTGTDTQYFGPGTRLTVL.